One and the same sample provided the 6 T cell receptor beta chains below, sequenced in a study of T cells in Graves' hyperthyroidism and ophthalmopathy. RNA transcripts gave rise to amplified TCR beta CDR3 regions. A first-round RT-PCR of the TCR CDR3 used the HTBI primer set. TCRdb re-analysed the multiplex PCR reads in MiXCR, keeping a single row per CDR3 protein. The sample yields 300,000 to 450,000 distinct CDR3 sequences, 20% to 25% seen once. Sequencing input: blood. These TCRs come from a man aged 45-65 years with Graves' hyperthyroidism.

This clonotype was seen a few times. This chain links TRBV9 with TRBJ2-7; no reliable D call. The ends were cut back, 0 bases at V and 2 bases at J, with 12 bases in the middle. Germline V gene lookup returns CDR1 SGDLS and CDR2 YYNGEE. CDR3 size: 15 residues. Written as DNA, the CDR3 is TGTGCCAGCAGCGTAGAGGGTAGTGGGACCTACGAGCAGTACTTC. Protein product: CASSVEGSGTYEQYF. The complete variable domain, with remaining parts taken from reference TRBV9 and TRBJ2-7, reads DSGVTQTPKHLITATGQRVTLRCSPRSGDLSVYWYQQSLDQGLQFLIQYYNGEERAKGNILERFSAQQFPDLHSELNLSSLELGDSALYFCASSVEGSGTYEQYFGPGTRLTVT.

The gene calls are TRBV12-3 or TRBV12-4 and TRBJ2-7; 9 bases agree with TRBD2. The CDR3 sequence is 16 residues long. V was clipped by 5 bases and J by 2 bases; unmatched bases: 10. The CDR3 nucleotides are TGTGCCAGCAGTCCAAGGACTAGCGCGAGTACCTACGAGCAGTACTTC. It yields the protein CASSPRTSASTYEQYF.

This clonotype was picked up a small number of times. The rearrangement links TRBV18 to TRBJ1-1; maybe TRBD1 (5 bases). The CDR3 contains 13 residues. Deletions cut 6 bases from V and 11 bases from J, with 19 bases between. CDR1 and CDR2 from the germline V gene are KGHSH and LQKENI. CDR3 nucleotide sequence: TGTGCCAGCTCTTCCGGGACGTCAACGGGGGCTTTCTTT. As protein: CASSSGTSTGAFF.

Many counts were recorded for this clonotype. This sequence joins TRBV3-1 and TRBJ2-5; tentative D call: TRBD1 (6 bases). The V gene's germline CDR1 is LGHDT and CDR2 YNNKEL (reference sequence). V lost 2 bases to trimming and J lost 3 bases, with 10 bases between them. The CDR3 loop spans 14 amino acids. The CDR3 here is CASSQFGGEETQYF. The CDR3 DNA is TGTGCCAGCAGCCAATTTGGGGGCGAAGAGACCCAGTACTTC.

This clonotype is a singleton in its sample. The chain links TRBV3-1 to TRBJ2-7; TRBD2 matches 11 bases. The germline V gene encodes CDR1 LGHDT and CDR2 YNNKEL (reference sequence). V lost 6 bases and J lost 3; bases outside the gene matches: 4. CDR3 length: 14 residues. The CDR3 is CASSRLAGIYEQYF. CDR3 coding DNA: TGTGCCAGCAGTCGACTAGCGGGAATCTACGAGCAGTACTTC.

This clonotype was found many times. A read error may account for a junction end that differs from germline. The rearrangement uses TRBV5-1 and TRBJ2-3; possibly TRBD2 for D (6 bases). The CDR3 has 14 residues. Germline lookup yields CDR1 SGHRS and CDR2 YFSETQ. The CDR3 nucleotides read TGTGCCAGCAGCTTAGACGGGAGAGGGGATACGCAGTATTTT. Its protein is CASSLDGRGDTQYF. Drawing the rest from reference TRBV5-1 and TRBJ2-3, the complete variable domain is KAGVTQTPRYLIKTRGQQVTLSCSPISGHRSVSWYQQTPGQGLQFLFEYFSETQRNKGNFPGRFSGRQFSNSRSEMNVSTLELGDSALYLCASSLDGRGDTQYFGPGTRLTVL.